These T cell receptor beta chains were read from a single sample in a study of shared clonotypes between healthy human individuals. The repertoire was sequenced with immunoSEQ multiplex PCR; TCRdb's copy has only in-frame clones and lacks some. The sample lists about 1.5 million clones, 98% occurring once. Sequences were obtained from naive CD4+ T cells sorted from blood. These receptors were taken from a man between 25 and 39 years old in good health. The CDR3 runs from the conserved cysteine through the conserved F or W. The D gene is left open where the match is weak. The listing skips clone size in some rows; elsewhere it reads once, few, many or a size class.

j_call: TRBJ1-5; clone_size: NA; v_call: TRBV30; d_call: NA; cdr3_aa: CAWSVGAGRQPQHF; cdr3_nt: TGTGCCTGGAGTGTGGGAGCAGGGCGTCAGCCCCAGCATTTT
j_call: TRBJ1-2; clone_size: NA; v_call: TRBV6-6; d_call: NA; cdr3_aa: CASTTREGHGYTF; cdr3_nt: TGTGCCAGCACCACCCGGGAAGGTCATGGCTACACCTTC
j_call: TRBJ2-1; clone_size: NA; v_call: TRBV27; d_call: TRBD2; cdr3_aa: CASSLWGGSSYNEQFF; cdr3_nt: TGTGCCAGCAGTTTATGGGGCGGGAGCTCCTACAATGAGCAGTTCTTC
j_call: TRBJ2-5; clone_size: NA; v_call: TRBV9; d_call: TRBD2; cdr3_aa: CASSVGGLAGRQETQYF; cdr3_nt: TGTGCCAGCAGCGTAGGGGGGCTAGCGGGACGCCAAGAGACCCAGTACTTC
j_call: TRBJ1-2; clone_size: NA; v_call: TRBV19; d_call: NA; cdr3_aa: CASSVVGGMGNYGYTF; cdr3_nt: TGTGCCAGTAGTGTCGTCGGGGGGATGGGTAACTATGGCTACACCTTC
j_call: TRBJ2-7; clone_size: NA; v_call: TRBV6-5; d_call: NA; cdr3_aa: CASSYSGVTTYEQYF; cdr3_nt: TGTGCCAGCAGTTACTCTGGGGTCACTACCTACGAGCAGTACTTC
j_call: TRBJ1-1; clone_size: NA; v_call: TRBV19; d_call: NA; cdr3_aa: CATVGRGADTEAFF; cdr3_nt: TGTGCCACAGTCGGCAGGGGCGCGGACACTGAAGCTTTCTTT
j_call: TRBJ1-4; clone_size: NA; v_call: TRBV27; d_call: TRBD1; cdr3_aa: CASSSRTGGNEKLFF; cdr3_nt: TGTGCCAGCAGTTCTCGGACAGGGGGGAATGAAAAACTGTTTTTT
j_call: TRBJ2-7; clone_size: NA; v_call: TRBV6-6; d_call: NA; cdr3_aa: CASNLGSPRYEQYF; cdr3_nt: TGTGCCAGCAATTTAGGGAGTCCCCGTTACGAGCAGTACTTC
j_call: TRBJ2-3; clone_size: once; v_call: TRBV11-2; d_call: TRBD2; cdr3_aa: CASSFSAGGTDTQYF; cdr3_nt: TGTGCCAGCAGCTTTTCAGCGGGAGGCACAGATACGCAGTATTTT
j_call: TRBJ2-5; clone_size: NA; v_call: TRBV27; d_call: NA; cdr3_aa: CASSLSTTGLETQYF; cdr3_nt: TGTGCCAGCAGTTTATCGACTACAGGGCTGGAGACCCAGTACTTC
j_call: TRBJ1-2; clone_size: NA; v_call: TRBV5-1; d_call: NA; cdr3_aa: CASSLQGRDLYGYTF; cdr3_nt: TGCGCCAGCAGCTTGCAGGGCAGGGACCTCTATGGCTACACCTTC
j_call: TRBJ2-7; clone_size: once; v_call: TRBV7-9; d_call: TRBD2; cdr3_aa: CASGTGQREPYEQYF; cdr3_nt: TGTGCCAGCGGAACGGGGCAGCGGGAGCCCTACGAGCAGTACTTC
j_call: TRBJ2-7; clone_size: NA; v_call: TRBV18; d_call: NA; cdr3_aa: CASSPGNSYEQYF; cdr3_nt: TGTGCCAGCTCACCGGGGAACTCATACGAGCAGTACTTC
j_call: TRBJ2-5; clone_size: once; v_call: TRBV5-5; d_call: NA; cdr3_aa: CASSLEGAGETQYF; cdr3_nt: TGTGCCAGCAGCTTGGAAGGGGCCGGAGAGACCCAGTACTTC
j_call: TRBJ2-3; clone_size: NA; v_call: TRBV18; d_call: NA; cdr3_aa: CASSPGRTDTQYF; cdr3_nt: TGTGCCAGCTCACCTGGCCGCACAGATACGCAGTATTTT
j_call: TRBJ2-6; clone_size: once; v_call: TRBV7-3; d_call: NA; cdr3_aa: CASSAQGSGANVLTF; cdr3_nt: TGTGCCAGCAGCGCCCAGGGGTCTGGGGCCAACGTCCTGACTTTC
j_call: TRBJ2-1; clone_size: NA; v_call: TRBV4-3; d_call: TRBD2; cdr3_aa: CASSHFGLAGGLCSYNEQFF; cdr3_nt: TGCGCCAGCAGCCACTTTGGACTAGCGGGAGGGCTCTGCTCCTACAATGAGCAGTTCTTC
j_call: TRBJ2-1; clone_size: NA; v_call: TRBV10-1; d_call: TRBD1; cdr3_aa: CASSEFGQDRNEQFF; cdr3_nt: TGCGCCAGCAGTGAGTTCGGACAGGATCGCAATGAGCAGTTCTTC
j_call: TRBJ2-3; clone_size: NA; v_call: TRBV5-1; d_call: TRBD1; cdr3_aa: CASSFPTGGTDTQYF; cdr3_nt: TGCGCCAGCAGCTTTCCGACAGGGGGGACAGATACGCAGTATTTT
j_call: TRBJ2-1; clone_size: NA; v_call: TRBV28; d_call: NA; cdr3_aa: CASSRGRLNNEQFF; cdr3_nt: TGTGCCAGCAGTAGGGGCCGATTAAACAATGAGCAGTTCTTC
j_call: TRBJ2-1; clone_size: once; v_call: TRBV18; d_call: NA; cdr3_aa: CASSSGRGYEQFF; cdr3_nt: TGTGCCAGCTCATCAGGGCGAGGGTATGAGCAGTTCTTC
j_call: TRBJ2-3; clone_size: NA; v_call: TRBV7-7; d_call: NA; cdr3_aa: CASSLGTSTDTQYF; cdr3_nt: TGTGCCAGCAGCTTAGGGACAAGCACAGATACGCAGTATTTT
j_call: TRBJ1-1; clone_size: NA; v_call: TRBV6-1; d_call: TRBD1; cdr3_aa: CASYRGPHEAFF; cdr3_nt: TGTGCCAGTTACAGGGGGCCGCATGAAGCTTTCTTT
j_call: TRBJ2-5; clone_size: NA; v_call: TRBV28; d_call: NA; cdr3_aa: CASSLARVETQYF; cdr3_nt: TGTGCCAGCAGTTTAGCCAGGGTGGAGACCCAGTACTTC
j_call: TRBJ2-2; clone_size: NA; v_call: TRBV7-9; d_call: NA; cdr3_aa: CASSTLSGNGYNTGELFF; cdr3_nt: TGTGCCAGCAGTACATTGAGCGGAAATGGGTATAACACCGGGGAGCTGTTTTTT
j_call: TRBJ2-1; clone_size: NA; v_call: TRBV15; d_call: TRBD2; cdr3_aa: CATSRGTSGGSEFF; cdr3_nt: TGTGCCACCAGCAGAGGGACTAGCGGGGGAAGCGAGTTCTTC
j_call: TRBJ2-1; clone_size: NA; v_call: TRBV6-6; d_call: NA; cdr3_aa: CASSLGPPAYNEQFF; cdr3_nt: TGTGCCAGCAGCCTTGGACCGCCCGCCTACAATGAGCAGTTCTTC
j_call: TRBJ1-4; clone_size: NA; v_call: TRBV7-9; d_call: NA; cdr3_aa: CASSFPAALSEKLFF; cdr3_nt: TGTGCCAGCAGCTTTCCTGCGGCCCTTTCCGAAAAACTGTTTTTT
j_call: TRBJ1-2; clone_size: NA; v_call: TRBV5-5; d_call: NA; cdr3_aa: CASSFAGGGNYGYTF; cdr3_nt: TGTGCCAGCAGCTTCGCCGGGGGTGGTAACTATGGCTACACCTTC
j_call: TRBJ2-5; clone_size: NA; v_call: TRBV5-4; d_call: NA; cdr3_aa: CASSPGSQETQYF; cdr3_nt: TGTGCCAGCAGCCCGGGGAGTCAAGAGACCCAGTACTTC
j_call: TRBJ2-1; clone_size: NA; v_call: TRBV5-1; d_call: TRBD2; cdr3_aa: CASSLRLAVLYNEQFF; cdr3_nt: TGCGCCAGCAGCTTGAGGCTAGCGGTCCTCTACAATGAGCAGTTCTTC
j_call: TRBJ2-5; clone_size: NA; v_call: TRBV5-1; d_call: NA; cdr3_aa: CASSLVGSADQETQYF; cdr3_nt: TGCGCCAGCAGCTTGGTTGGTAGCGCGGACCAAGAGACCCAGTACTTC
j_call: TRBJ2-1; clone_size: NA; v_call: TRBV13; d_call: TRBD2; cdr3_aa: CASSRIAGGEQFF; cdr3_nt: TGTGCCAGCAGCCGAATAGCGGGAGGTGAGCAGTTCTTC
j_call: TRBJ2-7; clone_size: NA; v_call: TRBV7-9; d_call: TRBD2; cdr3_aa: CASSLTSPEQYF; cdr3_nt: TGTGCCAGCAGCCTGACTAGCCCCGAGCAGTACTTC
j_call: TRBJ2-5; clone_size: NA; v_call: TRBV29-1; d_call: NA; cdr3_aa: CSVDQGWEETQYF; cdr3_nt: TGCAGCGTTGATCAGGGTTGGGAAGAGACCCAGTACTTC